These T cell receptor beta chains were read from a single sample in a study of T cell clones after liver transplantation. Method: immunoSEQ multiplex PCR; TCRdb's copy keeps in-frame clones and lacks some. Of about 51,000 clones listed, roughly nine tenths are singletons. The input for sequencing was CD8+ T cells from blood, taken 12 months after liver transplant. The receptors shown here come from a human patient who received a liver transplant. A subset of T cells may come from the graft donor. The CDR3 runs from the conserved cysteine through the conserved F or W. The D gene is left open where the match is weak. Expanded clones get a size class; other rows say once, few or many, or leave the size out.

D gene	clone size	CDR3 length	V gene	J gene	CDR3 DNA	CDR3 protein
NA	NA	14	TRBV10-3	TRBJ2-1	TGTGCCACAGCCGGCAGCGGGTGGTACAATGAGCAGTTCTTC	CATAGSGWYNEQFF
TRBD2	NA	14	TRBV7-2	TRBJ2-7	TGTGCCAGCAGCTTTACAAGCGGGGCCTACGAGCAGTACTTC	CASSFTSGAYEQYF
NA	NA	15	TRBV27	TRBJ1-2	TGTGCCAGCAGTTTCAAAGGCGGGGGTGGCTATGGCTACACCTTC	CASSFKGGGGYGYTF
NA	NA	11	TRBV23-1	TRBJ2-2	TGCGCCAGCAGTCAATTTCCGGAGCTGTTTTTT	CASSQFPELFF
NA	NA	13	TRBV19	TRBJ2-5	TGTGCCAGTAGTATTTGGAGCCAAGAGACCCAGTACTTC	CASSIWSQETQYF
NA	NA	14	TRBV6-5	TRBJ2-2	TGTGCCAGCAGTTACTCGATCGACACCGGGGAGCTGTTTTTT	CASSYSIDTGELFF
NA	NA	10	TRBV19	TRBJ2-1	TGTGCCAGTAGTGCCACGGAGCAGTTCTTC	CASSATEQFF
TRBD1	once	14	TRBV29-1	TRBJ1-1	TGCAGCGTTGAAGAGACAGGGAGAAACACTGAAGCTTTCTTT	CSVEETGRNTEAFF
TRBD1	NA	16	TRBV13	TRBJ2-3	TGTGCCAGCAGCTTTGGGGGGACAGGGCCCACAGATACGCAGTATTTT	CASSFGGTGPTDTQYF
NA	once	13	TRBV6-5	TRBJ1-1	TGTGCCAGCAGCCAACGACAGAACACTGAAGCTTTCTTT	CASSQRQNTEAFF